These T cell receptor beta chains were read from a single sample in a study of radiation and T cells in renal cell carcinoma. The method was immunoSEQ multiplex PCR; TCRdb's version includes in-frame clones alone and lacks a portion of them. The profile shows around 180,000 clones, 88% of them singletons. This specimen was blood, taken from a patient whose treatment included radiotherapy and nephrectomy. Every receptor here comes from a woman between 45 and 65 years old with renal cell carcinoma. Each CDR3 is given with its conserved first and last residue. A D gene is named only where the DNA matches it firmly. Clone size, where shown, is once, few, many, or a class for clones that have expanded.

j_call v_call d_call clone_size cdr3_nt cdr3_aa
TRBJ1-1 TRBV5-4 - - TGTGCCAGCAGCTTAACGAGGAACACTGAAGCTTTCTTT CASSLTRNTEAFF
TRBJ1-1 TRBV6-6 - - TGTGCCAGCAGTTACGCAGCTTCGTGGGCTGAAGCTTTCTTT CASSYAASWAEAFF
TRBJ2-4 TRBV11-2 TRBD2 - TGTGCCAGCAGCCGGGATAGCGGGTACCTAGCCAAAAACATTCAGTACTTC CASSRDSGYLAKNIQYF
TRBJ1-3 TRBV5-1 - - TGCGCCAGCAGCTTGAGTGGGAGGGAGTCTGGAAACACCATATATTTT CASSLSGRESGNTIYF
TRBJ1-1 TRBV10-3 - - TGTGCCACCTCCGGGGTGATGACTGAAGCTTTCTTT CATSGVMTEAFF
TRBJ1-5 TRBV6-1 - - TGTGCCAGCAGAACACTGGGGCTTAGCAATCAGCCCCAGCATTTT CASRTLGLSNQPQHF
TRBJ1-4 TRBV6-5 - - TGTGCCAGTGGAAAACGGACAGTGCCTAATGAAAAACTGTTTTTT CASGKRTVPNEKLFF
TRBJ1-1 TRBV15 - - TGTGCCACCAGCAGATATCCTCTTTCATCGGACACTGAAGCTTTCTTT CATSRYPLSSDTEAFF
TRBJ2-7 TRBV18 TRBD2 - TGTGCCAGCTCACCATCGGGCGGGGGGCCTTACGAGCAGTACTTC CASSPSGGGPYEQYF
TRBJ2-3 TRBV5-8 TRBD1 once TGTGCCAGCACTTCGGGACAGCACACAGATACGCAGTATTTT CASTSGQHTDTQYF
TRBJ1-1 TRBV9 - - TGTGCCAGCAGTCCTCTCCGACAGACTGAAGCTTTCTTT CASSPLRQTEAFF
TRBJ1-2 TRBV10-3 TRBD1 - TGTGCCATCAGTTCCCGGGACAGTGGTACCTATGGCTACACCTTC CAISSRDSGTYGYTF
TRBJ1-4 TRBV19 - - TGTGCCAGTTCCCACAGGCCTCCTAATGAAAAACTGTTTTTT CASSHRPPNEKLFF
TRBJ1-2 TRBV5-4 - few TGTGCCAGCAGCTTACCCGGGACGGACAGCTATGGCTACACCTTC CASSLPGTDSYGYTF
TRBJ2-7 TRBV5-1 - - TGCGCCAGCAGTGAGGGGGGCACTTCCTACGAGCAGTACTTC CASSEGGTSYEQYF
TRBJ2-4 TRBV5-6 TRBD1 - TGTGCCAGCAGCCCCACACGACAGGGTTATCCCAAAAACATTCAGTACTTC CASSPTRQGYPKNIQYF
TRBJ1-2 TRBV18 - - TGTGCCAGCTCACCGGAGCACAACCTCCCCCGCTATGGCTACACCTTC CASSPEHNLPRYGYTF
TRBJ2-1 TRBV5-1 TRBD1 once TGCGCCAGCAGTAGTACACGGGACAGGGCAAATGAGCAGTTCTTC CASSSTRDRANEQFF
TRBJ2-6 TRBV7-3 - once TGTGCCAGCGCTAGGGGGACCCTCTCTGGGGCCAACGTCCTGACTTTC CASARGTLSGANVLTF
TRBJ2-2 TRBV7-6 TRBD1 - TGTGCCAGCAGCTTCTCCGGGACAGGGGGTCGCGGGGAGCTGTTTTTT CASSFSGTGGRGELFF
TRBJ2-7 TRBV6-6 - - TGTGCCAGCAGTTCAAACGACAGGCTCTACGAGCAGTACTTC CASSSNDRLYEQYF
TRBJ2-2 TRBV19 - - TGTGCCAGTACAGGGGTCACCGGGGAGCTGTTTTTT CASTGVTGELFF
TRBJ1-4 TRBV6-1 TRBD1 - TGTGCCAGCAGTGCCTACAGGGGCAATGAAAAACTGTTTTTT CASSAYRGNEKLFF
TRBJ1-6 TRBV6-6 - - TGTGCCAGCATCTCTCAGGGTGATCGTAATTCACCCCTCCACTTT CASISQGDRNSPLHF
TRBJ1-5 TRBV6-6 - - TGTGCCAGCAGTTACTCTTCTAGAGGGGGCAATCAGCCCCAGCATTTT CASSYSSRGGNQPQHF
TRBJ2-5 TRBV5-4 - - TGTGCCAGCAGACCGGATATTATTGGGACCCAGTACTTC CASRPDIIGTQYF
TRBJ2-2 TRBV5-8 TRBD1 - TGTGCCAGCAGGGTGGACAGGCGATTTAACACCGGGGAGCTGTTTTTT CASRVDRRFNTGELFF
TRBJ2-1 TRBV6-6 - - TGTGCCAGCAGCAATAGCGTGTATGAGCAGTTCTTC CASSNSVYEQFF
TRBJ2-3 TRBV19 TRBD2 - TGTGCCAGTAGTATAACTGGTAGCGGGGGGGTGACAGATACGCAGTATTTT CASSITGSGGVTDTQYF
TRBJ1-1 TRBV7-9 - few TGTGCCAGCAGCTTAGTGCGGGAGCAAGCTTTCTTT CASSLVREQAFF
TRBJ1-2 TRBV7-2 TRBD1 - TGTGCCAGCAGCACGGGGACCGGGACAGGGTCTGGCTACACCTTC CASSTGTGTGSGYTF
TRBJ1-5 TRBV6-1 - - TGTGCCACCAGGACGGCACGGAAATTCAATCAGCCCCAGCATTTT CATRTARKFNQPQHF
TRBJ1-3 TRBV14 - - TGTGCCAGCAGCCAAGGACGTAACACCATATATTTT CASSQGRNTIYF
TRBJ2-3 TRBV5-4 TRBD2 - TGTGCCAGCAGAATAGCGGGGGGATCTGATACGCAGTATTTT CASRIAGGSDTQYF
TRBJ2-5 TRBV9 - - TGTGCCAGCAGCTCTGGGACGGGAAGGGGAGAGACCCAGTACTTC CASSSGTGRGETQYF
TRBJ2-7 TRBV18 - - TGTGCCAGCTCACCCCTCGGACAGAACGAGCAGTACTTC CASSPLGQNEQYF